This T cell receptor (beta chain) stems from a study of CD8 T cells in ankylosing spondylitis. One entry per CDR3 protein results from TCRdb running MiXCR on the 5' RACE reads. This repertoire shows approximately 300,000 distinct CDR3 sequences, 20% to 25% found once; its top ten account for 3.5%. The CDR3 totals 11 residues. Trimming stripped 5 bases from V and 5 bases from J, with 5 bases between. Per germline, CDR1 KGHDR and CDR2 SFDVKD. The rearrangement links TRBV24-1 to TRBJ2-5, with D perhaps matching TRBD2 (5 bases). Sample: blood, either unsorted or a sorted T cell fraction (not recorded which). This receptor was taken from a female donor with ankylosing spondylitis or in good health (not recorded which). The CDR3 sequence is CATSAGETQYF. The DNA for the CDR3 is TGTGCCACCAGTGCGGGGGAGACCCAGTACTTC.